This T cell receptor beta chain was recovered during a study of T cells in Graves' hyperthyroidism and ophthalmopathy. Study background: Blood was drawn when the patient was first diagnosed and still untreated.

Germline V gene sequence: CDR1 SGHTA, CDR2 FQGNSA. The CDR3 is made up of 16 amino acids. After removal of 3 bases from V and 9 bases from J, the junction contained 11 bases not matched to a gene. Clinical symptoms, serum thyroxine and TRAb, thyroid ultrasound and orbital computed tomography were used for the diagnoses. Using RNA transcripts as the source, TCR beta CDR3 regions were amplified. Using the HTBI primer set, a first-round RT-PCR was run on the TCR CDR3. TCRdb reprocessed the multiplex PCR reads via MiXCR and lists one record per CDR3 protein. In the table there are 37,000 or so distinct CDR3 sequences, roughly 50% of which are singletons.

The chain is built from TRBV7-2 and TRBJ2-5; 12 bases are a match to TRBD2. This sequence was found in a man in his forties with Graves' ophthalmopathy. Sequencing was carried out using blood. CDR3 DNA sequence: TGTGCCAGCAGCTTGGGTCTAGCGGGGGGGGAGGGGGCCCAGTACTTC. Translation gives CASSLGLAGGEGAQYF.